This T cell receptor beta chain originates from a study of somatic mutations in T cells in chronic GVHD (dated by TCRdb to 2020 to 2022). With respect to this clone: No cognate antigen has been identified for it. Per-nucleotide qualities are absent, and no much larger clonotype sits a single base away.

Isolated genomic DNA was used for TCRbeta deep sequencing. TCRbeta CDR3 sequencing and initial data processing were performed with the immunoSEQ assay as a commercial service. The published analysis was carried out like this. Reads were demultiplexed, adapter and primer sequences were removed, similar clones were merged by frequency-ratio clustering, and V, D, J genes were annotated with IMGT. TCRdb carries this immuneACCESS record with in-frame sequences only. Its versions omit some clonotypes, under half of them owing to an unresolved V gene in the studies checked, with the rest unexplained. V, J and clone size were drawn from that table, and D and trimming were deduced from the DNA. Here the sample has 11,000 to 15,000 clones; roughly 75% occur a single time. In total, the top ten clones hold approximately 31% of the sample. For sorting, staining was done with anti-CD3, anti-CD4, anti-CD8 and a Vbeta20 antibody from the IOTest Beta Mark kit on a FACSAria III, reaching purity above 97%. Peripheral blood was collected in sodium heparin tubes and mononuclear cells were isolated by Ficoll-Paque PLUS density gradient centrifugation. Before TCRbeta deep sequencing, the CD4+ Vbeta20+, CD4+ Vbeta20-, and CD8+ T cell fractions were FACS-sorted.

The V and J ends are trimmed by 2 bases and 4 bases, leaving 15 bases between them. Reading from cysteine to phenylalanine, the CDR3 counts 16 amino acids. Only the CDR3 portion is preserved as DNA: 48 bases, with reading frame beginning at the first base. From the germline V gene (reference sequence), CDR1 is PRHDT and CDR2 is FYEKMQ. The sequence derives from a male patient between 45 and 59 years old with chronic graft-versus-host disease. Some T cells may originate with the graft donor following a transplant. Sequencing used Vbeta20-negative CD4+ T cells from blood. This sample's cell subset or site label indicates: CD4+ T cells sorted as TCR Vbeta20 negative by flow cytometry. Rearrangement joined TRBV13 to TRBJ1-5, and TRBD1 may be the D gene, going by 6 matching bases. The CDR3 amino acid sequence is: CASSLYGRGMNQPQHF. The bases read TGTGCCAGCAGCTTATACGGCAGGGGAATGAATCAGCCCCAGCATTTT.